This passage covers 16 T cell receptor beta chains from one sample sequenced in a study of cytomegalovirus exposure and HLA in healthy donors. Both 60 Vbeta primers and 13 Jbeta primers went into the PCR. Profiled with immunoSEQ multiplex PCR; TCRdb holds only in-frame clones, not every one. The sample records 90,000 to 100,000 clones, over 60% being singletons. Sequenced material: PBMCs. These receptors came from a female donor in good health and CMV-seronegative.

The chain links TRBV19 to TRBJ2-7; 12 nucleotides align to TRBD1. CDR3 length: 14 residues. Germline trimming cut 8 bases from V and 4 bases from J; bases unmatched to any gene: 6. Germline loops: CDR1 LNHDA, CDR2 SQIVND (reference sequence). CDR3 DNA sequence: TGTGCCAGTGGACCGGGACAGGGGGCTTACGAGCAGTACTTC. Its translation: CASGPGQGAYEQYF.

This clone turned up a few times. V usage is TRBV5-6 and J usage is TRBJ1-1; the match to TRBD1 covers 9 bases. This CDR3 has 12 amino acids. Trimming removed 4 bases from V and 12 bases from J; junction bases left unmatched: 7. CDR1 and CDR2 from the germline V gene are SGHDT and YYEEEE. As DNA, the CDR3 is TGTGCCAGCAGCCATTCCGGGACAGGGTCTTTCTTT. Its protein product is CASSHSGTGSFF. Combining the CDR3 with reference TRBV5-6 and TRBJ1-1 gives the whole variable domain DAGVTQSPTHLIKTRGQQVTLRCSPKSGHDTVSWYQQALGQGPQFIFQYYEEEERQRGNFPDRFSGHQFPNYSSELNVNALLLGDSALYLCASSHSGTGSFFGQGTRLTVV.

The rearrangement links TRBV6-5 to TRBJ1-1, with D possibly being TRBD1 (5 bases). The germline gives CDR1 MNHEY, CDR2 SVGAGI. CDR3 length equals 15 residues. Trimming shortened V by 2 bases and J by 1 base, and 11 bases separated the two germline ends. The CDR3 sequence: CASSYGGVQNTEAFF. The DNA for the CDR3 is TGTGCCAGCAGTTACGGAGGGGTTCAGAACACTGAAGCTTTCTTT.

This chain connects TRBV11-3 to TRBJ2-5; D might be TRBD1 (7 bases). The CDR3 contains 18 residues. The V gene's germline CDR1 is SGHNT and CDR2 YENEEA. Trimming took off 4 bases at V and 0 bases at J, with 21 bases between the two ends. The CDR3 coding sequence is TGTGCCAGCAGCTCTCCTCCGGGACAGAGGGGGGACCAAGAGACCCAGTACTTC. Translation: CASSSPPGQRGDQETQYF. The full variable domain, its missing parts supplied by reference TRBV11-3 and TRBJ2-5, is EAGVVQSPRYKIIEKKQPVAFWCNPISGHNTLYWYLQNLGQGPELLIRYENEEAVDDSQLPKDRFSAERLKGVDSTLKIQPAELGDSAVYLCASSSPPGQRGDQETQYFGPGTRLLVL.

The CDR3 is CASSPNRDRGRGNYGYTF. DNA for the CDR3: TGCGCCAGCAGCCCAAACCGGGACAGGGGCCGGGGGAACTATGGCTACACCTTC. The chain is built from TRBV5-1 and TRBJ1-2; 10 bases are shared with TRBD1. The CDR3 spans 18 residues. Germline V lookup: CDR1 SGHRS, CDR2 YFSETQ. Unmatched junction bases numbered 14, after V lost 4 bases and J lost 2 bases.

This chain's CDR3 is CASSLGGTRYGMSTEAFF. The CDR3 DNA reads TGTGCCAGCAGCTTAGGAGGGACTCGGTACGGAATGAGCACTGAAGCTTTCTTT. The genes are TRBV11-2 and TRBJ1-1; TRBD1 is a possible D gene (5 bases). Germline loops: CDR1 SGHAT, CDR2 FQNNGV. The CDR3 sequence is 18 residues long. V was trimmed by 1 base and J by 4 bases, leaving 22 bases between them. Full variable domain (rest looked up from reference TRBV11-2 and TRBJ1-1): EAGVAQSPRYKIIEKRQSVAFWCNPISGHATLYWYQQILGQGPKLLIQFQNNGVVDDSQLPKDRFSAERLKGVDSTLKIQPAKLEDSAVYLCASSLGGTRYGMSTEAFFGQGTRLTVV.

The V and J genes are TRBV18 and TRBJ1-4, with 7 nucleotides matching TRBD1. Looked up from germline, CDR1 is KGHSH and CDR2 is LQKENI. The CDR3 spans 15 residues. V was clipped by 5 bases and J by 4 bases; unmatched bases: 7. CDR3 DNA sequence: TGTGCCAGCTCAAACCCGAGACAGGGTAATGAAAAACTGTTTTTT. Protein: CASSNPRQGNEKLFF.

In this sample, this clone turned up a few times. The rearrangement joins TRBV6-5 to TRBJ1-1; 8 nucleotides line up with TRBD1. The CDR3 extends over 15 amino acids. With V trimmed by 2 bases and J by 3 bases, 5 bases remained unmatched. Germline CDR1 and CDR2: MNHEY and SVGAGI. CDR3 nucleotides: TGTGCCAGCAGTTACGGGGACAGGAGGGACACTGAAGCTTTCTTT. This sequence encodes CASSYGDRRDTEAFF.

This clone was observed a few times. The J gene is TRBJ2-5, the V gene TRBV19, with D unresolved. CDR1 is LNHDA, CDR2 SQIVND, per germline (reference sequence). Trimming removed 3 bases at V and 5 bases at J, with 16 bases between. This CDR3 comprises 15 residues. CDR3 bases: TGTGCCAGTAGTATGGCAGACTTAACGAGGGAGACCCAGTACTTC. Encoded protein: CASSMADLTRETQYF.

This chain joins TRBV25-1 and TRBJ2-1; 9 bases line up with TRBD1. V lost 2 bases, J lost 9 bases, and 17 bases stayed unmatched. This CDR3 contains 18 residues. CDR1 and CDR2 from the germline V gene are MGHDK and SYGVNS. CDR3 sequence reads: CASSEPPGQGRVMGEQFF. CDR3 nucleotides: TGTGCCAGCAGTGAACCTCCGGGACAGGGACGGGTTATGGGTGAGCAGTTCTTC.

Only a few counts were recorded for this clone. CDR3 in DNA: TGTGCCAGCAGTTTCGGGGGAGAGCAGTACTTC. It encodes CASSFGGEQYF. The rearrangement links TRBV6-6 to TRBJ2-7; weak D call: TRBD2 (6 bases). Trimming cost V 4 bases and J 7 bases, with 8 bases left between them. CDR3 length: 11 residues. Germline V CDR1 and CDR2: MNHNY, SVGAGI (reference sequence).

The chain joins TRBV19 to TRBJ2-1; 9 nucleotides match TRBD2. V was pared by 4 bases and J by 6 bases, with 10 bases of the junction left unmatched. The CDR3 runs to 16 residues. Germline CDR1 and CDR2: LNHDA and SQIVND (reference sequence). The CDR3 region is CASSTLAGVGSNEQFF. CDR3 nucleotide sequence: TGTGCCAGTAGTACCTTAGCGGGAGTAGGCTCCAATGAGCAGTTCTTC.

CDR3 sequence (DNA): TGTGCCAGCAGCCAGTCACGGACTAGCGGGAGGAACACCGGGGAGCTGTTTTTT. Amino acids: CASSQSRTSGRNTGELFF. The rearrangement joins TRBV4-2 to TRBJ2-2; 13 nucleotides agree with TRBD2. Germline V gene data show CDR1 as LGHNA and CDR2 as YNFKEQ. The V segment lost 3 bases and the J segment 1 base; nucleotides outside the gene matches: 5. The CDR3 runs 18 residues.

V usage is TRBV4-1 and J usage is TRBJ2-1; the match to TRBD2 covers 11 bases. The V gene end was trimmed by 1 base and the J gene end by 10 bases; junction bases not matched to a gene: 9. The CDR3 loop spans 16 amino acids. CDR1 is MGHRA, CDR2 YSYEKL, per germline. The DNA for the CDR3 is TGCGCCAGCAGCCAAGCCCGACTAGCGGGGCTCCGGGAGCAGTTCTTC. Protein: CASSQARLAGLREQFF.

The J gene is TRBJ1-5, the V gene TRBV5-5; D remains ambiguous. Germline assignment: CDR1 SGHKS and CDR2 YYEKEE (reference sequence). CDR3 length: 15 residues. The V end was cut by 7 bases, the J end by 2 bases, with 16 bases between. CDR3 amino acids: CASSGEGGRNQPQHF. The CDR3 DNA sequence: TGTGCCAGCTCCGGGGAGGGAGGTCGCAATCAGCCCCAGCATTTT.

In its sample, this clone was seen a few times. As DNA, the CDR3 is TGTGCCAGCAGCTCCCGGTCACAGGGCAGCAATCAGCCCCAGCATTTT. Translated: CASSSRSQGSNQPQHF. V is TRBV7-3 and J is TRBJ1-5; D perhaps matches TRBD1 (6 bases). The CDR3 is 16 amino acids. The V gene's germline CDR1 is SGHTA and CDR2 FQGTGA. V dropped 4 bases and J dropped 1 base, with 14 bases sitting between them. Together with reference TRBV7-3 and TRBJ1-5, the CDR3 gives the full variable domain: GAGVSQTPSNKVTEKGKYVELRCDPISGHTALYWYRQSLGQGPEFLIYFQGTGAADDSGLPNDRFFAVRPEGSVSTLKIQRTERGDSAVYLCASSSRSQGSNQPQHFGDGTRLSIL.